This TCR beta chain comes out of a study of Graves' ophthalmopathy and Graves' hyperthyroidism. Amplified TCR beta CDR3 regions were obtained using RNA transcripts as template. After a first-round RT-PCR with HTBI primers, a second-round multiplex PCR was run. Each CDR3 protein gets one entry after TCRdb re-called the multiplex PCR reads with MiXCR. The sample contains approximately 160,000 distinct CDR3 sequences, over 35% of which appear only once. As for this clonotype: Its specificity is not known.

Study conclusions and caveats: The blood repertoire also included most expanded thyroid clonotypes above 0.001 frequency.

V was trimmed by 2 bases and J by 0 bases, leaving 10 bases between them. This CDR3 spans 15 amino acids. Germline CDR1 is MNHEY and CDR2 is SMNVEV (reference sequence). This receptor was obtained from a woman aged 35 to 49 with Graves' ophthalmopathy. Sequencing input: peripheral blood. The rearrangement joins TRBV27 to TRBJ1-2; D gene uncertain. This CDR3 is CASSLNPKANYGYTF. For the CDR3, the DNA is TGTGCCAGCAGTTTAAACCCTAAAGCTAACTATGGCTACACCTTC.